The T cell receptor beta chain under discussion was sequenced for a study of CD8 T cells in Susac syndrome. V lost 1 base to trimming and J lost 0 bases, with 13 bases between them. Germline CDR1 is SEHNR and CDR2 is FQNEAQ (reference sequence). This CDR3 has 16 amino acids. This clonotype was detected once. Its antigen remains unidentified. An amount of RNA that ranged from roughly 0.5 to 1 ug was reverse transcribed with random hexamers. By means of immunoSEQ multiplex PCR, TCR beta CDR3 spanning 54 Vbeta and 13 Jbeta underwent amplification. TCRdb reanalysed the immunoSEQ multiplex PCR reads using MiXCR and keeps one entry per CDR3 protein. There are about 180,000 distinct CDR3 sequences in the sample; approximately 96% occur only once, and approximately 0.09% lies in the top ten. TEMRA cells were FACS-enriched, with CD8+ and CD4+ T cells isolated negatively. The study, taken as a whole, reports: The number of individuals included in the study's TCR sequencing and HLA analysis was acknowledged as relatively small.

The TCR sequence derives from a human donor with multiple sclerosis. V and J are TRBV7-9 and TRBJ2-7; D is possibly TRBD2 (5 bases). Specimen: CD4+ T cells from PBMCs. CDR3 protein: CASSLGPSLSSYEQYF. The CDR3 DNA sequence: TGTGCCAGCAGCTTAGGCCCTAGCCTATCCTCCTACGAGCAGTACTTC.